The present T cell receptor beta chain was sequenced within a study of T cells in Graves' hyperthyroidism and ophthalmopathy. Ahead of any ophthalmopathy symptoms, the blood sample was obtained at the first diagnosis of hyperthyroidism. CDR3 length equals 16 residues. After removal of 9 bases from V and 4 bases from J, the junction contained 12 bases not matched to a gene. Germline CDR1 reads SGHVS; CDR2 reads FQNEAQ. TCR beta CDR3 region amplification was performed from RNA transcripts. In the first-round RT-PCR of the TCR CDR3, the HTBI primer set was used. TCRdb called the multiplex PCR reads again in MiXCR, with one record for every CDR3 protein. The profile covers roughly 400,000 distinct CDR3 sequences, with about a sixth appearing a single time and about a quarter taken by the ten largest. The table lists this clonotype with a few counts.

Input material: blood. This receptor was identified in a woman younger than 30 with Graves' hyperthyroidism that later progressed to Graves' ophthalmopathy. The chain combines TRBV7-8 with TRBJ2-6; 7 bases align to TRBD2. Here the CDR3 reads CASCGRIPTGANVLTF. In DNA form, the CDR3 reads TGTGCCAGTTGCGGGAGAATCCCCACCGGGGCCAACGTCCTGACTTTC. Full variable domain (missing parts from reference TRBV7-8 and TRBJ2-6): GAGVSQSPRYKVAKRGQDVALRCDPISGHVSLFWYQQALGQGPEFLTYFQNEAQLDKSGLPSDRFFAERPEGSVSTLKIQRTQQEDSAVYLCASCGRIPTGANVLTFGAGSRLTVL.